This T cell receptor beta chain was recovered during a study of T cell repertoires in cytomegalovirus infection. Study information: CMV infection together with matching HLA type was indicated by public TCR beta signatures. Study observations and caveats: Dominating the ex vivo response were TCR beta clonotypes that were CMV-specific and HLA-C-restricted. Identification of carriers of CMV plus the relevant HLA was performed using cumulative public TCR beta family frequency.

TCRdb re-called the reads with MiXCR, one entry per CDR3 protein. The sample shows approximately 630,000 distinct CDR3 sequences, roughly 26% of them seen only once. Points on this clonotype: The antigen remains unidentified.

Trimming pared 6 bases from V and 4 bases from J, leaving 9 bases between. The CDR3 sequence is 11 residues long. CDR1 and CDR2 from the germline V gene are SQVTM and ANQGSEA. The sequence was collected from a human donor in good health (CMV status not recorded). Some clones in this sample may be carry-over from other donors' samples. The sequencing sample was made of CD8+ T cells from PBMCs. The chain links TRBV29-1 to TRBJ1-1; unclear D gene. The DNA of the CDR3 is TGCAGCGTCCCTAAAAGCACTGAAGCTTTCTTT. This sequence encodes CSVPKSTEAFF.